This TCR beta chain was captured in a study of beta chain features in type 1 diabetes. Germline loops: CDR1 SNHLY, CDR2 FYNNEI. The CDR3 contains 15 residues. V lost 2 bases and J lost 5; bases outside the gene matches: 4. Study-level results: Sampled from patients, naive, central memory and Treg TCRB repertoires appeared more similar than those sampled from healthy donors.

The whole isolated RNA underwent reverse transcription, so sequencing captured expressed TCRB transcripts. Sequencing was performed with immunoSEQ multiplex PCR; in TCRdb, only in-frame clones are kept and a portion is missing. The sample holds almost 350,000 clones, about 19% seen once. In this sample, this clone turned up a few times. Its antigen is as yet unknown. Only one heparinised blood draw was taken per donor, and its volume averaged approximately 0.11 L. Stem cell-like memory, regulatory, central memory and naive CD4+ cells were sorted via CD45RO/CCR7/CD25/CD127/CD95/CD27. Sequences were obtained from naive CD4+ T cells from blood. This chain uses TRBV2 with TRBJ2-3; TRBD2 agrees at 10 bases. This receptor was identified in a woman younger than 30 in good health. CDR3 region: CASSESGGAGDTQYF. For the CDR3, the DNA is TGTGCCAGCAGTGAAAGCGGGGGGGCCGGAGATACGCAGTATTTT.